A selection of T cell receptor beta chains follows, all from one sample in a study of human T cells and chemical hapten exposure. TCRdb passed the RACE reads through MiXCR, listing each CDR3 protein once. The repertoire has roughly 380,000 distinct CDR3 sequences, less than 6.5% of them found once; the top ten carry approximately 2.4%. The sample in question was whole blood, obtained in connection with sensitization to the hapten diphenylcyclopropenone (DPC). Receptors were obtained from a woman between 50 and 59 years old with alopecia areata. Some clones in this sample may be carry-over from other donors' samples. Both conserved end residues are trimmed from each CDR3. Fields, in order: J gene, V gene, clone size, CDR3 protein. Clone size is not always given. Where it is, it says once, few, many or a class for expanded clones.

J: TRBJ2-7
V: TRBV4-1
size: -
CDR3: ASSPTGNSYEQY

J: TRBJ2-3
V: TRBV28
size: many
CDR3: ASSSSGTRNLDTQY

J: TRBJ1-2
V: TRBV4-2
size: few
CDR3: ASSQEEGSGYT

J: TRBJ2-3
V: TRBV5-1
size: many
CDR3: ASSLGLAGAEVDTQY

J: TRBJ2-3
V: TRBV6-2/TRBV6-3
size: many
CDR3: ASRLDGQALKDTQY

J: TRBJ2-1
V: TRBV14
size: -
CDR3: ASSLGVAGGEQF

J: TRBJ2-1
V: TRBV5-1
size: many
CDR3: ASSLANGQYNEQF

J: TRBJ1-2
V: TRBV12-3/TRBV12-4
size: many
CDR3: ASSLSGADGYT

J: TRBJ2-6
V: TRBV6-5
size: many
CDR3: ASRTGSGANVLT

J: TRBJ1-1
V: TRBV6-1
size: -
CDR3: ATLSPTREAF

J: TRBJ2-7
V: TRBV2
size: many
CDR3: ASAAAGTSIHEQY

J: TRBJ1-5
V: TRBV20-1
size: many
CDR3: SANVPNQPQH

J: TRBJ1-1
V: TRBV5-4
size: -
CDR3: ASSWDRGWNTEAF

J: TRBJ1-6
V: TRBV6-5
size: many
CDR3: ASGSLTNLDSPLH

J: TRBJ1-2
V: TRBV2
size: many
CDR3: ASAQPEQYGYT

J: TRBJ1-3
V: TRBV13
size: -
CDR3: ASSSPGDPSSSGNTIY

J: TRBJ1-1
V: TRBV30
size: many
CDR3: AWGGTFEAF

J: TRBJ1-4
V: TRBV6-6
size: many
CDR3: ASSYSVNEKLF

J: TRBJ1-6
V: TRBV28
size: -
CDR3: ASRDRDRGSYNSPLY

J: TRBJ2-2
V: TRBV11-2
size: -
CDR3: ASSHPRGLAGNANTGELF

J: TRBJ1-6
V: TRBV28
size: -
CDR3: ASKLPQGFSSPLH

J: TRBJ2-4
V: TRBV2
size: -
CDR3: ASTGGETKNIQY

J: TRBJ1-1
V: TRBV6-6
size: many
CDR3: ASSYGPAEAF

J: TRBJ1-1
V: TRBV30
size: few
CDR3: AWSVGGTVWGLNTEAF

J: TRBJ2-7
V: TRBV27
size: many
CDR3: ASSFGGQQY

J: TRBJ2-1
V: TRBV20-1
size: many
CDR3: SARDRGRGTYNEQF

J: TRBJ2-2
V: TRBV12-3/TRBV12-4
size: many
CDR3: ASSRDRLTGELF

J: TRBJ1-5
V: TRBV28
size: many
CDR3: ASSLSLGNQPQH

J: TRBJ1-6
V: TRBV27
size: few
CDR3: ASSFGASNSPLH

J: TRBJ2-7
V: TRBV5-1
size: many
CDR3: ASSLAGGSHEQY

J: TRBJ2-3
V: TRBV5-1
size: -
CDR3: ASSWGLAGGESTDTQY

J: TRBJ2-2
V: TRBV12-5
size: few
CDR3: ASGPGQGLSGELS

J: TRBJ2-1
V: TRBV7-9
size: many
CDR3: ASSLGNWGEQF